The next 28 T cell receptor beta chains were all read from a single sample in a study of T cells in Graves' hyperthyroidism and ophthalmopathy. RNA transcripts served as the template for amplifying TCR beta CDR3 regions. In the first-round RT-PCR of the TCR CDR3, the HTBI primer set was used. TCRdb passed the multiplex PCR reads through MiXCR, listing each CDR3 protein once. The sample records a few hundred thousand distinct CDR3 sequences, 22% being singletons. The sample comprised blood. These receptors were taken from a woman aged 70-85 years with Graves' ophthalmopathy.

The chain couples TRBV20-1 to TRBJ2-5, with D unclear. Germline V lookup: CDR1 DFQATT, CDR2 SNEGSKA (reference sequence). The length of the CDR3 is 16 residues. V was clipped by 2 bases and J by 5 bases, with 21 bases between them. CDR3 residues: CSARNRGYSNWETQYF. The CDR3 DNA follows: TGCAGTGCTAGAAATCGAGGCTACTCGAATTGGGAGACCCAGTACTTC.

This clonotype was counted between two and nine times. The chain recombines TRBV30 with TRBJ1-2, with TRBD1 as a possible D gene (5 bases). Deletions cut 2 bases from V and 4 bases from J, with 14 bases between. Germline CDR1 and CDR2: GTSNPN and SVGIG (reference sequence). The CDR3 is made up of 14 amino acids. CDR3 protein: CAWSPAGPIYGYTF. Here the CDR3 DNA reads TGTGCCTGGAGTCCGGCAGGGCCCATCTATGGCTACACCTTC. The entire variable domain, with the rest obtained from reference TRBV30 and TRBJ1-2, is as follows: SQTIHQWPATLVQPVGSPLSLECTVEGTSNPNLYWYRQAAGRGLQLLFYSVGIGQISSEVPQNLSASRPQDRQFILSSKKLLLSDSGFYLCAWSPAGPIYGYTFGSGTRLTVV.

This clonotype has a handful of counts. The rearrangement links TRBV7-9 to TRBJ2-1; 11 nucleotides agree with TRBD2. Germline lookup yields CDR1 SEHNR and CDR2 FQNEAQ (reference sequence). V lost 3 bases, J lost 0 bases, and 7 bases stayed unmatched. The CDR3 extends over 18 amino acids. DNA for the CDR3: TGTGCCAGCAGCTTCCCTAGCGGGAGGACCACCTCCTACAATGAGCAGTTCTTC. This codes for CASSFPSGRTTSYNEQFF.

A note on this clonotype: A clone one base away is much larger, so this may be a read error. In DNA form, the CDR3 reads TGTGCCAGTGCTGAGGAGACACCCCCTAGGGGTGAGCAGTTCTTC. Protein: CASAEETPPRGEQFF. This sequence joins TRBV2 and TRBJ2-1; maybe TRBD1 (5 bases). The CDR3 totals 15 residues. V was shortened by 9 bases and J by 9 bases, with 24 bases between the two germline ends. Germline lookup yields CDR1 SNHLY and CDR2 FYNNEI.

The chain links TRBV20-1 to TRBJ1-1; D is possibly TRBD1 (6 bases). The CDR3 covers 13 residues. The V gene's germline CDR1 is DFQATT and CDR2 SNEGSKA (reference sequence). The V and J ends lost 6 bases and 1 base respectively, with 12 bases between them. The CDR3 loop is CSARTAPNTEAFF. The CDR3 nucleotides are TGCAGTGCAAGGACAGCCCCGAACACTGAAGCTTTCTTT.

The chain is built from TRBV28 and TRBJ1-4; D call uncertain. The CDR3 sequence is 13 residues long. Trimming pared 4 bases from V and 5 bases from J, leaving 8 bases between. The V gene's germline CDR1 is MDHEN and CDR2 SYDVKM. CDR3 nucleotides: TGTGCCAGCAGTTCCCACACAAATGAAAAACTGTTTTTT. This codes for CASSSHTNEKLFF.

The chain employs TRBV6-2 or TRBV6-3 and TRBJ1-1; no definite D call. Trimming cost V 2 bases and J 4 bases, with 8 bases left between them. This CDR3 region has 13 residues. Germline CDR1 reads MNHEY; CDR2 reads SVGEGT. DNA for the CDR3: TGTGCCAGCAGTTACGACCGCCGCACTGAAGCTTTCTTT. Translating it yields CASSYDRRTEAFF.

This chain uses TRBV5-6 with TRBJ1-6, with TRBD1 as a possible D gene (5 bases). Germline CDR1 and CDR2: SGHDT and YYEEEE. With 4 bases removed from V and 8 bases from J, the gap between germline ends came to 16 bases. This CDR3 is built from 15 residues. CDR3 in amino acids: CASSPTGGGHSPLHF. The CDR3 nucleotides are TGTGCCAGCAGCCCAACAGGAGGAGGTCATTCACCCCTCCACTTT.

The rearrangement uses TRBV28 and TRBJ2-3; D possibly corresponds to TRBD2 (7 bases). CDR1 MDHEN and CDR2 SYDVKM come from the germline V gene. The ends were cut back, 2 bases at V and 1 base at J, with 19 bases in the middle. The CDR3 runs 18 residues. This CDR3 is CASSLEGGRFQGTDTQYF. DNA of the CDR3: TGTGCCAGCAGTTTAGAGGGGGGGCGCTTCCAGGGCACAGATACGCAGTATTTT.

This clonotype was found a few times. This chain links TRBV3-1 with TRBJ2-1; 12 positions match TRBD2. The V gene's germline CDR1 is LGHDT and CDR2 YNNKEL (reference sequence). The trim removed 5 bases at V and 6 bases at J, leaving 5 bases unmatched. The CDR3 consists of 15 residues. The CDR3 nucleotides read TGTGCCAGCAGCAAAGGACTAGCGGGGCCCAATGAGCAGTTCTTC. Translation: CASSKGLAGPNEQFF.

Only a few counts were recorded for this clonotype. This chain uses TRBV10-2 with TRBJ2-5; 9 positions agree with TRBD2. CDR1 and CDR2 from the germline V gene are WSHSY and SAAADI. The CDR3 extends over 16 amino acids. The V segment lost 0 bases and the J segment 2 bases; nucleotides outside the gene matches: 4. The CDR3 protein is CASSESMREGQETQYF. DNA for the CDR3: TGCGCCAGCAGTGAGTCAATGCGGGAGGGTCAAGAGACCCAGTACTTC.

The CDR3 nucleotides are TGTGCCTGGAGTCTAAGGACTAGCGGGAGGAGTACAGATACGCAGTATTTT. It codes for CAWSLRTSGRSTDTQYF. The rearrangement joins TRBV30 to TRBJ2-3; 14 bases fit TRBD2. The germline V gene has CDR1 GTSNPN and CDR2 SVGIG (reference sequence). This CDR3 contains 17 residues. V shed 2 bases, J shed 3 bases, and the junction held 7 bases outside the gene matches.

This clonotype was counted at least ten times. V and J are TRBV7-8 and TRBJ1-1; TRBD1 matches at 7 bases. The CDR3 consists of 15 residues. Germline V CDR1 and CDR2: SGHVS, FQNEAQ. Germline trimming cut 6 bases from V and 6 bases from J; bases unmatched to any gene: 13. CDR3: CASSSYRGGIAEAFF. CDR3 DNA: TGTGCCAGCAGTTCTTACAGGGGAGGGATCGCTGAAGCTTTCTTT.

The genes are TRBV7-9 and TRBJ2-7; the D gene is possibly TRBD2 (6 bases). The V end was cut by 5 bases, the J end by 3 bases, with 17 bases between. This CDR3 contains 15 residues. The V gene's germline CDR1 is SEHNR and CDR2 FQNEAQ (reference sequence). CDR3 sequence reads: CASSAGPGEGYEQYF. CDR3 nucleotides: TGTGCCAGCAGCGCGGGGCCGGGGGAAGGCTACGAGCAGTACTTC.

V usage is TRBV4-2 and J usage is TRBJ2-3; 10 bases match TRBD2. The CDR3 spans 16 residues. Trimming took 1 base from V and 4 from J; bases not matched to a gene: 5. Germline V lookup: CDR1 LGHNA, CDR2 YNFKEQ. CDR3 sequence: CASSQVSSGRADTQYF. The CDR3, as DNA: TGTGCCAGCAGCCAAGTTTCCAGCGGGAGGGCAGATACGCAGTATTTT.

This clonotype was seen ten or more times. J is TRBJ1-1 and V is TRBV2; D unresolved. Trimming shortened V by 3 bases and J by 7 bases, and 9 bases separated the two germline ends. This CDR3 contains 12 residues. Germline lookup yields CDR1 SNHLY and CDR2 FYNNEI. The CDR3, as DNA: TGTGCCAGCAGTGACGCCCCCTTTGAAGCTTTCTTT. As protein: CASSDAPFEAFF. Full variable domain (outside the CDR3, taken from reference TRBV2 and TRBJ1-1): EPEVTQTPSHQVTQMGQEVILRCVPISNHLYFYWYRQILGQKVEFLVSFYNNEISEKSEIFDDQFSVERPDGSNFTLKIRSTKLEDSAMYFCASSDAPFEAFFGQGTRLTVV.

This clonotype showed up just a few times. It may be a read error: a sequence one base away is much more abundant. No conserved phenylalanine or tryptophan ends this CDR3, so it is likely a read error. This chain connects TRBV6-1 to TRBJ1-2, with D perhaps matching TRBD1 (6 bases). CDR3 size: 12 residues. CDR1 and CDR2 (germline): MNHNS, SASEGT. V was clipped by 5 bases and J by 8 bases, with 12 bases between them. The CDR3 is CASSPGGGGYTL. The CDR3 DNA reads TGTGCCAGCAGTCCCGGGGGCGGCGGCTACACCCTC.

The table lists this clonotype with many counts. The chain combines TRBV15 with TRBJ2-7; 11 nucleotides agree with TRBD2. The germline V gene encodes CDR1 LNHNV and CDR2 YYDKDF (reference sequence). The length of the CDR3 is 15 residues. V trimming: 0 bases; J trimming: 5 bases; junction bases outside the gene matches: 3. The CDR3 loop is CATSRDKTSGNEQYF. CDR3 in DNA: TGTGCCACCAGCAGAGATAAGACTAGCGGGAACGAGCAGTACTTC.

The chain uses TRBV7-2 and TRBJ1-4, with 7 bases lining up with TRBD1. The V segment lost 5 bases and the J segment 3 bases; nucleotides outside the gene matches: 6. Germline V gene lookup returns CDR1 SGHTA and CDR2 FQGNSA. The CDR3 has 15 residues. CDR3 nucleotide sequence: TGTGCCAGCAGCGTACAGGGGAGCGCTAATGAAAAACTGTTTTTT. Residues: CASSVQGSANEKLFF.

The table lists this clonotype with many counts. The chain links TRBV7-3 to TRBJ2-1; 13 bases map to TRBD2. This CDR3 spans 16 amino acids. V was pared by 5 bases and J by 10 bases, with 11 bases of the junction left unmatched. Germline V gene data show CDR1 as SGHTA and CDR2 as FQGTGA. The CDR3 DNA sequence: TGTGCCAGCAGCCCGAAGACTAGCGGGAGGTTGGACGAGCAGTTCTTC. This codes for CASSPKTSGRLDEQFF. The whole variable domain, remainder taken from reference TRBV7-3 and TRBJ2-1, is GAGVSQTPSNKVTEKGKYVELRCDPISGHTALYWYRQSLGQGPEFLIYFQGTGAADDSGLPNDRFFAVRPEGSVSTLKIQRTERGDSAVYLCASSPKTSGRLDEQFFGPGTRLTVL.

This chain links TRBV28 with TRBJ2-3, with TRBD1 matching over 8 bases. Germline-derived CDR1 and CDR2 are MDHEN and SYDVKM. Trimming took 5 bases from V and 2 from J; bases not matched to a gene: 15. The CDR3 totals 18 residues. In DNA, the CDR3 is TGTGCCAGCAGTATGATTAGCTCAAACAGGGGGGTCACAGATACGCAGTATTTT. This encodes CASSMISSNRGVTDTQYF.

V usage is TRBV5-1 and J usage is TRBJ2-7; perhaps TRBD2 as D (5 bases). The germline V and J ends were trimmed by 7 bases and 4 bases, with 9 bases remaining between them. The germline V gene has CDR1 SGHRS and CDR2 YFSETQ. The CDR3 runs 11 residues. In DNA form, the CDR3 reads TGCGCCAGCCCCCGGGATTACGAGCAGTACTTC. Translated, it gives CASPRDYEQYF.

This clonotype was detected many times. The genes are TRBV20-1 and TRBJ2-3; TRBD2 aligns across 10 bases. V dropped 1 base and J dropped 3; count of bases not matched to a gene: 4. The CDR3 runs to 15 residues. Germline CDR1 and CDR2: DFQATT and SNEGSKA (reference sequence). The CDR3 DNA follows: TGCAGTGCTAGAGCGCCGGGACTAGCGACAGATACGCAGTATTTT. Translated: CSARAPGLATDTQYF.

This clonotype was counted between two and nine times. The V and J genes are TRBV20-1 and TRBJ2-1; 10 nucleotides agree with TRBD2. This CDR3 is 16 amino acids long. Germline V gene sequence: CDR1 DFQATT, CDR2 SNEGSKA (reference sequence). Trimming took 3 bases from V and 7 from J; bases not matched to a gene: 12. The CDR3 loop is CSASAMLAGEWNEQFF. The CDR3 DNA follows: TGCAGTGCTAGCGCCATGCTAGCGGGAGAATGGAATGAGCAGTTCTTC.

This sequence joins TRBV11-3 and TRBJ2-3; D remains unclear. There are 13 residues in the CDR3. Trimming pared 1 base from V and 6 bases from J, leaving 8 bases between. Germline lookup yields CDR1 SGHNT and CDR2 YENEEA. The CDR3 nucleotides read TGTGCCAGCAGCTTAGTTCCCGGGGATACGCAGTATTTT. Amino acids: CASSLVPGDTQYF.

There are a few counts of this clonotype. This sequence joins TRBV11-2 and TRBJ2-2; D ambiguous. The CDR3 spans 13 residues. Germline V gene data show CDR1 as SGHAT and CDR2 as FQNNGV. Between the trimmed V and J ends, which lost 5 bases and 8 bases, there was a span of 12 bases. CDR3 loop: CASSPRVQGELFF. The CDR3 DNA follows: TGTGCCAGCAGCCCTAGGGTGCAGGGGGAGCTGTTTTTT.

The rearrangement links TRBV19 to TRBJ1-4; D gene ambiguous. Deletions cut 2 bases from V and 4 bases from J, with 8 bases between. The CDR3 spans 14 residues. The germline gives CDR1 LNHDA, CDR2 SQIVND (reference sequence). CDR3 region: CASSILRNNEKLFF. The CDR3 DNA is TGTGCCAGTAGTATACTTAGAAATAATGAAAAACTGTTTTTT.

This clonotype has a handful of counts. The chain uses TRBV9 and TRBJ1-1; D not resolved. The CDR3 covers 12 residues. The V gene's germline CDR1 is SGDLS and CDR2 YYNGEE. The V gene lost 5 bases and the J gene lost 10 bases, with 15 bases spanning the gap. The chain's CDR3 is CASSPDEGGAFF. CDR3 sequence (DNA): TGTGCCAGCAGTCCCGACGAAGGAGGAGCTTTCTTT.